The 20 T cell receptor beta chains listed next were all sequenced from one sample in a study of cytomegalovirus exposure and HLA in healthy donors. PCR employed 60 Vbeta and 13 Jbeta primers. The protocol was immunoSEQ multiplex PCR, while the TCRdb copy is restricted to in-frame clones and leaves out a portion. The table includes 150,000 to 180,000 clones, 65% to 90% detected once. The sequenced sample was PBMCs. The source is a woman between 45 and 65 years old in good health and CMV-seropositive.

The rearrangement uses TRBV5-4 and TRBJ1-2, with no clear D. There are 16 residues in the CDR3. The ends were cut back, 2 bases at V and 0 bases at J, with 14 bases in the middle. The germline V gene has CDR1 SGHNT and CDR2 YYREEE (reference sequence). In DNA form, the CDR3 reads TGTGCCAGCAGCTTTTCAGGTTCCCCTGCTAACTATGGCTACACCTTC. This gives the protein CASSFSGSPANYGYTF.

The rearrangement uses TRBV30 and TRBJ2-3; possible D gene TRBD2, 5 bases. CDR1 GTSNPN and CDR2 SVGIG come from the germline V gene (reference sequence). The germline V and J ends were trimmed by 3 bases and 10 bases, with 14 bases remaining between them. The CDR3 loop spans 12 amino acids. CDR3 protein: CAWSGDGGSQYF. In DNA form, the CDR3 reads TGTGCCTGGAGCGGGGATGGCGGGTCGCAGTATTTT.

The CDR3 loop is CASSVRGGRELNTQYF. The CDR3 DNA reads TGTGCCAGCAGCGTACGAGGGGGCAGGGAGCTGAATACGCAGTATTTT. The chain employs TRBV9 and TRBJ2-3, with TRBD1 identical over 7 bases. In germline, CDR1 is SGDLS, CDR2 YYNGEE. The V gene end was trimmed by 1 base and the J gene end by 7 bases; junction bases not matched to a gene: 12. This CDR3 region has 16 residues.

Written as DNA, the CDR3 is TGTGCCAGCAGTTCAACTGGGAACGGACTAGGCGGCTACACCTTC. Its protein product is CASSSTGNGLGGYTF. The chain links TRBV6-1 to TRBJ1-2; D gene unclear. Germline-derived CDR1 and CDR2 are MNHNS and SASEGT. The V end lost 5 bases, the J end lost 8 bases, and 21 bases lay between the germline ends. The length of the CDR3 is 15 residues.

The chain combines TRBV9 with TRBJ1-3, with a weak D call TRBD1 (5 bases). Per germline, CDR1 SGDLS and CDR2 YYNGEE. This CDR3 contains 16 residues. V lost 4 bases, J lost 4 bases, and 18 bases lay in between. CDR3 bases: TGTGCCAGCAGCCAGACAGTCTCCGCGGGGGGAAACACCATATATTTT. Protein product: CASSQTVSAGGNTIYF.

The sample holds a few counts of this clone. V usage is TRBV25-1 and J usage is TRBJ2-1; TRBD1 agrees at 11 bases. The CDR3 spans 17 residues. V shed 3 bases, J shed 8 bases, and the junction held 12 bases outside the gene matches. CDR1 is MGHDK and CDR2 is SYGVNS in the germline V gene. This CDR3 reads CASSEDRGHGSGDEQFF. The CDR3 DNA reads TGTGCCAGCAGTGAGGACAGGGGGCATGGTTCTGGCGATGAGCAGTTCTTC.

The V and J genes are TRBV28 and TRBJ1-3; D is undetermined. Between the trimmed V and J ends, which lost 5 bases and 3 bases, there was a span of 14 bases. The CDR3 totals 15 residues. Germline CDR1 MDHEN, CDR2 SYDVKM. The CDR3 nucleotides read TGTGCCAGCAGTGGCTGGACTGCTGGTGGAAACACCATATATTTT. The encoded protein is CASSGWTAGGNTIYF.

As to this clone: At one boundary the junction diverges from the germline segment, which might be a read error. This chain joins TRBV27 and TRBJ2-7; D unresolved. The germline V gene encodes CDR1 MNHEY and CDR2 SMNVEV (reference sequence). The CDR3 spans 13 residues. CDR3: CASSLGRSHEQYF. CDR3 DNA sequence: TGTGCCAGCAGTTTGGGCCGCTCCCACGAGCAGTACTTC.

CDR3 nucleotide sequence: TGTGCCAGCAGCCCTGGACTAGACTCCTACGAGCAGTACTTC. Translated: CASSPGLDSYEQYF. The rearrangement links TRBV9 to TRBJ2-7, with 7 bases matching TRBD2. V lost 4 bases, J lost 0 bases, and 4 bases stayed unmatched. CDR3 length: 14 amino acids. Germline CDR1 and CDR2: SGDLS and YYNGEE. Together with reference TRBV9 and TRBJ2-7, the CDR3 gives the full variable domain: DSGVTQTPKHLITATGQRVTLRCSPRSGDLSVYWYQQSLDQGLQFLIQYYNGEERAKGNILERFSAQQFPDLHSELNLSSLELGDSALYFCASSPGLDSYEQYFGPGTRLTVT.

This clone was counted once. CDR3 nucleotides: TGTGCCAGTAGGTTGGGGACAGGGTCGTCTGGGGCCAACGTCCTGACTTTC. Encoded protein: CASRLGTGSSGANVLTF. The V and J genes are TRBV19 and TRBJ2-6; 9 bases are shared with TRBD1. CDR1 LNHDA and CDR2 SQIVND come from the germline V gene (reference sequence). The J segment lost 1 base and the V segment lost 6 bases, leaving 7 bases of the junction unmatched. The CDR3 is 17 amino acids. Drawing the rest from reference TRBV19 and TRBJ2-6, the complete variable domain is DGGITQSPKYLFRKEGQNVTLSCEQNLNHDAMYWYRQDPGQGLRLIYYSQIVNDFQKGDIAEGYSVSREKKESFPLTVTSAQKNPTAFYLCASRLGTGSSGANVLTFGAGSRLTVL.

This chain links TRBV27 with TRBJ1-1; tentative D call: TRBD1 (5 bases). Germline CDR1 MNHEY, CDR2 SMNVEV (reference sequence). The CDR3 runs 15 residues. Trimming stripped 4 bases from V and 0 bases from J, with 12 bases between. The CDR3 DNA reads TGTGCCAGCAGTTCCCCCAGGGCGGTGAACACTGAAGCTTTCTTT. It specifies CASSSPRAVNTEAFF.

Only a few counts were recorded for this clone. CDR3 sequence: CASSPGQGEGQPQHF. The CDR3 bases are TGTGCCAGCAGCCCCGGACAGGGGGAAGGTCAGCCCCAGCATTTT. The chain joins TRBV7-9 to TRBJ1-5; TRBD1 matches at 10 bases. V trimming: 5 bases; J trimming: 6 bases; junction bases outside the gene matches: 7. This CDR3 region has 15 residues. Germline V CDR1 and CDR2: SEHNR, FQNEAQ (reference sequence).

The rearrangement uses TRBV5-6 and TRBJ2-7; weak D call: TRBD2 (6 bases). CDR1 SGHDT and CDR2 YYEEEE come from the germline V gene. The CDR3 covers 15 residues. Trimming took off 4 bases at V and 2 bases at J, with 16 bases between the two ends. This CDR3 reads CASSPGGGSAYEQYF. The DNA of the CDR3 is TGTGCCAGCAGCCCGGGTGGGGGGAGCGCCTACGAGCAGTACTTC. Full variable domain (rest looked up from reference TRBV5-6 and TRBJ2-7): DAGVTQSPTHLIKTRGQQVTLRCSPKSGHDTVSWYQQALGQGPQFIFQYYEEEERQRGNFPDRFSGHQFPNYSSELNVNALLLGDSALYLCASSPGGGSAYEQYFGPGTRLTVT.

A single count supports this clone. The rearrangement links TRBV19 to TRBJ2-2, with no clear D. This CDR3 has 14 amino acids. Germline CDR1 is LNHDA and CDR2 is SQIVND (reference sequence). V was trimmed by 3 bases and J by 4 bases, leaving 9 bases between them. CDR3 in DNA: TGTGCCAGTAGTATGAGTGCTGGCACCGGGGAGCTGTTTTTT. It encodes CASSMSAGTGELFF.

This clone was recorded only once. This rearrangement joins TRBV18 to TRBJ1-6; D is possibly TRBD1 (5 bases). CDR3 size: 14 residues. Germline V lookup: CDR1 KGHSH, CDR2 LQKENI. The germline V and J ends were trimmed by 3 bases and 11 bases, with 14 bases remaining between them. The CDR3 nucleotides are TGTGCCAGCTCACCCGAACAGGCATTAGCACCCCTCCACTTT. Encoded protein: CASSPEQALAPLHF.

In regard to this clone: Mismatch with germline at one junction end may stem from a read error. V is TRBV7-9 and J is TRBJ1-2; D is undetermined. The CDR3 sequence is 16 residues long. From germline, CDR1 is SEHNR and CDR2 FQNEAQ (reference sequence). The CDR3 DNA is TGTTCCAGCAGCTCGGGGTTGGGCAATGTTAACTATGGCTACACCTTC. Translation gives CSSSSGLGNVNYGYTF.

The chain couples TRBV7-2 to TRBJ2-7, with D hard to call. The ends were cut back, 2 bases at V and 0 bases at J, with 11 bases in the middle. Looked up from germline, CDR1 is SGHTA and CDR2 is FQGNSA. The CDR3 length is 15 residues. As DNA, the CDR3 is TGTGCCAGCAGCTTACAAGATCTAAGCTCCTACGAGCAGTACTTC. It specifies CASSLQDLSSYEQYF.

The DNA of the CDR3 is TGTGCCAGCAGTGGCCCTATCGGGGCGGGGGGCACAGATACGCAGTATTTT. It yields the protein CASSGPIGAGGTDTQYF. The J gene is TRBJ2-3, the V gene TRBV25-1; TRBD2 matches at 7 bases. This CDR3 region has 17 residues. Germline trimming cut 4 bases from V and 1 base from J; bases unmatched to any gene: 11. Germline V gene data show CDR1 as MGHDK and CDR2 as SYGVNS. The complete variable domain, with remaining parts taken from reference TRBV25-1 and TRBJ2-3, reads EADIYQTPRYLVIGTGKKITLECSQTMGHDKMYWYQQDPGMELHLIHYSYGVNSTEKGDLSSESTVSRIRTEHFPLTLESARPSHTSQYLCASSGPIGAGGTDTQYFGPGTRLTVL.

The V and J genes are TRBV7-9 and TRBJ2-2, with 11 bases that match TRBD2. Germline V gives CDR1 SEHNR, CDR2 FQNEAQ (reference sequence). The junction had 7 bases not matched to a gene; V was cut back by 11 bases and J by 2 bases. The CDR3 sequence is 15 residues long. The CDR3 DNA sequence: TGTGCCGTCGGGCTAGCGGGGGGCAACACCGGGGAGCTGTTTTTT. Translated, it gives CAVGLAGGNTGELFF.

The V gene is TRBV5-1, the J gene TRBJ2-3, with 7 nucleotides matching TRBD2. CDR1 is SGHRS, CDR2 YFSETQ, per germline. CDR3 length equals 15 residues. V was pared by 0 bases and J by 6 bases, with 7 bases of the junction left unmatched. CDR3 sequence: CASSLVRTGRDTQYF. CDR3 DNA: TGCGCCAGCAGCTTGGTAAGGACCGGGAGGGATACGCAGTATTTT.